These T cell receptor beta chains were read from a single sample in a study of tumor and adjacent non-tumor tissue in lung cancer. Each CDR3 protein is one row after TCRdb ran MiXCR on the multiplex PCR reads. This sample has 98,000 or so distinct CDR3 sequences, with 80% found just once. Sequences were obtained from distant non-tumor lung tissue. These receptors came from a man between 60 and 75 years old with small cell lung cancer. The CDR3 runs from the conserved cysteine through the conserved F or W. A D gene is named only where the DNA matches it firmly. A clone size is listed for some rows: how often the clone was seen (once, few, many), or a class if it is expanded.

clone_size,v_call,j_call,d_call,cdr3_aa,cdr3_nt
-,TRBV11-2,TRBJ2-1,TRBD2,CASILIGRCSYNEQFF,TGTGCTAGCATCTTAATCGGGAGGTGCTCCTACAATGAGCAGTTCTTC
-,TRBV6-5,TRBJ2-1,TRBD2,CANSYPGGTNEQFF,TGTGCCAACAGTTACCCGGGAGGGACGAATGAGCAGTTCTTC
-,TRBV29-1,TRBJ2-1,-,CTALEGEQFF,TGCACTGCCCTAGAGGGTGAGCAGTTCTTC
medium-sized,TRBV11-2,TRBJ2-5,-,CASSLEETQYF,TGTGCCAGCAGCTTAGAAGAGACCCAGTACTTC
once,TRBV12-3/TRBV12-4,TRBJ1-1,-,CASSPLATEAFF,TGTGCCAGCAGTCCCCTTGCCACTGAAGCTTTCTTT
-,TRBV11-2,TRBJ2-3,-,CASSLMGEADMRYF,TGTGCCAGCAGCTTAATGGGAGAGGCAGATATGCGGTATTTT
-,TRBV29-1,TRBJ2-5,-,CSVDGPRGVETQYF,TGCAGCGTTGACGGGCCACGAGGGGTGGAGACCCAGTACTTC
once,TRBV4-1,TRBJ2-1,TRBD2,CASSLDPTSWSGNEQFF,TGTGCCAGCAGCCTCGATCCGACTAGCTGGAGTGGAAATGAGCAGTTCTTC
-,TRBV12-3/TRBV12-4,TRBJ2-3,-,CASSFGGGDGQYF,TGTGCCAGCAGTTTTGGGGGTGGAGATGGGCAGTATTTT
-,TRBV11-1,TRBJ2-1,TRBD2,CASSSESRSSGFGNEQFF,TGTGCCAGCAGCTCAGAATCGAGGAGTAGCGGGTTTGGTAATGAGCAGTTCTTC
-,TRBV11-1,TRBJ2-2,TRBD1,CGSSSRQGYRTGDLFF,TGTGGCAGCAGTTCCCGACAGGGATATAGGACCGGGGATCTGTTTTTT
-,TRBV6-5,TRBJ1-6,-,CASSYRAKLGRDSPLHF,TGTGCCAGCAGTTACAGAGCAAAATTAGGGCGTGATTCACCCCTCCACTTT
-,TRBV7-9,TRBJ1-1,-,CTSSLRNRGDTEAFF,TGTACCAGCAGCTTACGGAATCGAGGGGACACTGAAGCTTTCTTT
few,TRBV12-3/TRBV12-4,TRBJ1-5,-,CASSLGGGGQPQHF,TGTGCCAGCAGTTTGGGCGGGGGTGGACAGCCCCAGCATTTT
many,TRBV29-1,TRBJ2-1,TRBD1,CSVVTGGYNEQFF,TGCAGCGTTGTAACAGGGGGGTACAATGAGCAGTTCTTC
-,TRBV4-2,TRBJ2-2,-,CVSSQDLRANTWELFF,TGTGTCAGCAGCCAAGATCTCAGGGCGAACACCTGGGAGCTTTTTTTT
-,TRBV6-1,TRBJ1-1,-,CAGSGGTTRAGSTEAFF,TGTGCCGGCAGTGGCGGGACCACCCGGGCAGGAAGCACTGAAGCTTTCTTC
many,TRBV4-2,TRBJ1-1,-,CASSPLRSGDGTEAFF,TGTGCCAGCAGCCCTTTGCGGTCAGGGGATGGCACTGAAGCTTTCTTT
many,TRBV30,TRBJ2-1,-,CACSQRLHYNEQFF,TGTGCCTGCTCCCAGCGCCTACATTACAATGAGCAGTTCTTC
many,TRBV28,TRBJ2-7,TRBD2,CASIGGGLAGGIYEQYF,TGTGCCAGCATTGGGGGTGGACTAGCGGGGGGAATCTACGAGCAGTACTTC
-,TRBV20-1,TRBJ1-1,-,CNALGQKNTEAFF,TGCAATGCTTTAGGCCAGAAGAACACTGAAGCTTTCTTT
-,TRBV5-6,TRBJ2-2,-,CASSWGNLPTGLWNTGELFF,TGTGCCAGTAGCTGGGGGAACTTACCGACGGGGCTATGGAACACCGGGGAGCTGTTTTTC
-,TRBV6-5,TRBJ2-7,-,CATTRPTFYKQYF,TGTGCCACGACCCGACCGACGTTCTACAAGCAGTACTTC
-,TRBV10-1,TRBJ1-5,-,CASNEGLAGRGYTDTQHF,TGCGCCAGCAATGAGGGACTAGCGGGGAGGGGCTACACAGATACGCAGCATTTT
many,TRBV29-1,TRBJ2-6,TRBD1,CSVSTGGGANVLTF,TGCAGCGTCTCCACAGGGGGGGGGGCCAACGTCCTGACTTTC
-,TRBV2,TRBJ2-1,-,CASRFEVAAKNDQFF,TGTGCCAGCAGGTTCGAGGTGGCGGCGAAGAATGATCAGTTCTTC
once,TRBV6-1,TRBJ2-7,-,CVSSARQLCEQYF,TGTGTCAGCAGTGCCAGACAGCTCTGCGAGCAGTACTTC
-,TRBV10-3,TRBJ2-3,-,CAIDRHGSSTDTQYF,TGTGCCATAGACCGGCATGGGTCAAGCACAGATACGCAGTATTTT
-,TRBV18,TRBJ1-6,-,CASSPEGQGSPLHF,TGTGCCAGCTCACCCGAGGGCCAGGGGTCACCCCTCCACTTT
many,TRBV6-1,TRBJ1-1,-,CASSEAPWAFF,TGTGCCAGCAGTGAAGCCCCCTGGGCTTTCTTT
few,TRBV29-1,TRBJ2-1,-,CSVVISNVGNEQFF,TGCAGCGTTGTAATCAGCAACGTTGGCAATGAACAGTTCTTC
once,TRBV12-3/TRBV12-4,TRBJ1-5,-,CASSDGSLGPQHF,TGTGCCAGCAGTGATGGATCGCTAGGGCCCCAGCATTTT
once,TRBV12-3/TRBV12-4,TRBJ2-1,-,CASRKNCNEQLF,TGTGCCAGCAGGAAAAATTGCAATGAGCAGCTCTTC
-,TRBV9,TRBJ2-1,TRBD2,CASSSTGTSGSVGNEQFF,TGTGCCAGCAGCTCGACCGGGACTAGCGGGAGTGTCGGCAATGAGCAGTTCTTC
-,TRBV29-1,TRBJ1-2,-,CSVDSVVYGYTF,TGTAGCGTTGATTCGGTGGTTTATGGCTACACCTTC
once,TRBV5-5,TRBJ2-5,-,CASSLCQGPSQETQYF,TGTGCCAGCAGCCTCTGTCAGGGACCTTCCCAAGAGACCCAGTACTTC
-,TRBV29-1,TRBJ2-1,TRBD2,CSEVDGGTSLISYNEQFF,TGCAGCGAGGTGGATGGAGGGACTAGTCTTATCTCATACAATGAGCAGTTCTTT
many,TRBV13,TRBJ2-7,-,CASERRLDYEQYF,TGTGCCAGCGAACGGAGACTGGACTACGAGCAGTACTTC
once,TRBV6-5,TRBJ2-5,-,CASADGGGETQYF,TGTGCCAGCGCCGACGGAGGTGGGGAGACCCAATACTTC
-,TRBV29-1,TRBJ2-1,-,CSIEWRDLSYNEQFF,TGCAGCATTGAGTGGCGGGACCTCTCCTACAATGAGCAGTTCTTC
-,TRBV7-3,TRBJ1-1,-,CTSSFGMNTVAFF,TGTACCAGCAGCTTTGGAATGAACACTGTAGCTTTCTTT
many,TRBV6-5,TRBJ2-7,-,CASSYSWSFAGQYF,TGTGCCAGCAGTTACTCCTGGTCCTTCGCCGGGCAGTACTTC
-,TRBV12-3/TRBV12-4,TRBJ2-5,-,CASCPYSWGQETQYF,TGTGCCAGCTGTCCCTATAGCTGGGGACAAGAGACTCAGTACTTC
-,TRBV2,TRBJ2-3,TRBD2,CPSSERGLAGGYTQYF,TGTCCCAGCAGTGAAAGAGGACTAGCGGGGGGGTATACGCAGTATTTT
-,TRBV6-6,TRBJ1-3,-,CASSSSRQDRTIYF,-
-,TRBV29-1,TRBJ1-6,TRBD1,CIVATGWDSALHF,TGCATCGTTGCGACAGGGTGGGACTCAGCCCTCCACTTT
many,TRBV2,TRBJ1-1,TRBD1,CASSGDRGFTMNTEAFF,TGTGCCAGCAGTGGCGACAGGGGCTTCACAATGAACACTGAAGCTTTCTTT
-,TRBV4-1,TRBJ1-1,-,CTSSQDVGGGGRSTEVFF,TGCACCAGCAGCCAAGATGTGGGGGGAGGAGGAAGGAGCACTGAAGTTTTCTTT
-,TRBV7-9,TRBJ2-7,-,CASSLAQTGTSGKQYF,TGTGCCAGCAGCTTAGCCCAAACAGGGACTTCGGGGAAGCAGTACTTC
-,TRBV29-1,TRBJ2-3,-,CSVEAWTAGTQYF,TGCAGCGTCGAAGCCTGGACAGCAGGTACGCAGTATTTT
-,TRBV11-2,TRBJ2-1,TRBD1,CASNLQGAYNELLF,TGTGCCAGCAATCTACAGGGGGCTTACAATGAGCTGCTCTTC
-,TRBV29-1,TRBJ2-2,-,CSIRQWNTGELFF,TGCAGCATCCGACAGTGGAACACCGGGGAGCTGTTTTTT
-,TRBV6-5,TRBJ2-1,-,CANSSRTPGKQLF,TGTGCCAACAGTTCCCGGACTCCCGGCAAGCAGTTATTC